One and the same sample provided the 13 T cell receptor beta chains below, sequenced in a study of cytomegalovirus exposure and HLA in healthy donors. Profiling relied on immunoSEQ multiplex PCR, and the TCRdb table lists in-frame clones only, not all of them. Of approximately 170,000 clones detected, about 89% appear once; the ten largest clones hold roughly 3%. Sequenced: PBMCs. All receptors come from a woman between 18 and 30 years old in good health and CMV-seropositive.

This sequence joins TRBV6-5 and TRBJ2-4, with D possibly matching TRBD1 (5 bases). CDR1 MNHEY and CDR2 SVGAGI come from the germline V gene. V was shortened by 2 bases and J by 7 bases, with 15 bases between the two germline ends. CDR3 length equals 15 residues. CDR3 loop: CASSYAPGNLNIQYF. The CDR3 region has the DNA TGTGCCAGCAGTTACGCTCCAGGGAATCTGAACATTCAGTACTTC.

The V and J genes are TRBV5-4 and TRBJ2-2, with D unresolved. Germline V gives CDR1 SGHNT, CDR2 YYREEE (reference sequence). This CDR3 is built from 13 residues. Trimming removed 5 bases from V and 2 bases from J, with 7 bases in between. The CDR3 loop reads CASRFKNTGELFF. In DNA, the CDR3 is TGTGCCAGCAGGTTTAAAAACACCGGGGAGCTGTTTTTT.

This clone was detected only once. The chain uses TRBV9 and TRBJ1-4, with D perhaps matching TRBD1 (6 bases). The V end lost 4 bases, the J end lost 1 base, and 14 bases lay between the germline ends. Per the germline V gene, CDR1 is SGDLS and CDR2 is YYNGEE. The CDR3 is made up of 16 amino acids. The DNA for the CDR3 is TGTGCCAGCAGCACGGGACACCTGGGAACTAATGAAAAACTGTTTTTT. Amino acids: CASSTGHLGTNEKLFF.

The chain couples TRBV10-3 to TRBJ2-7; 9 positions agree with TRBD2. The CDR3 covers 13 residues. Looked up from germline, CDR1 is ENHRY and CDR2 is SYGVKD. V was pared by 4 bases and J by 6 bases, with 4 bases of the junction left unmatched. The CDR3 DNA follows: TGTGCCATCAGTGGACTAGCGGCCCTCGAGCAGTACTTC. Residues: CAISGLAALEQYF.

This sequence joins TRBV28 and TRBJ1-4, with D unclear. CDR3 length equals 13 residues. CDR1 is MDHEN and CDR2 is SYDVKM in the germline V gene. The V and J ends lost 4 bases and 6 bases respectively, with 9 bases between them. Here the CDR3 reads CASSSPRDEKLFF. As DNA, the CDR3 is TGTGCCAGCAGTTCTCCGCGGGATGAAAAACTGTTTTTT.

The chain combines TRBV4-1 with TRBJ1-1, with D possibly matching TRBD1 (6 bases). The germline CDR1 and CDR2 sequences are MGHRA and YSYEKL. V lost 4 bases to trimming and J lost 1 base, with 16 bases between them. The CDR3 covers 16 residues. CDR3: CASSLGSDRQNTEAFF. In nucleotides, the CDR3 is TGCGCCAGCAGCCTGGGGTCCGACAGGCAGAACACTGAAGCTTTCTTT.

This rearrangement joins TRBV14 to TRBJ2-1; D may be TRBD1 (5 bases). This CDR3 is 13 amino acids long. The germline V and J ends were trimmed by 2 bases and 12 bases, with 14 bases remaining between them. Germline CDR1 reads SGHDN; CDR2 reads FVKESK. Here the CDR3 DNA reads TGTGCCAGCAGCCAAAAGGGGTTACCTAGGCAGTTCTTC. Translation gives CASSQKGLPRQFF.

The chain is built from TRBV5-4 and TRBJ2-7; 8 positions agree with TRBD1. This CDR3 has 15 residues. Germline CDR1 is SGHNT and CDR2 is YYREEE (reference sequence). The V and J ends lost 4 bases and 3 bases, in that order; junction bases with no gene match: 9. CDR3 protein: CASSMDRVDNYEQYF. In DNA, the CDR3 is TGTGCCAGCAGCATGGACAGGGTGGATAACTACGAGCAGTACTTC.

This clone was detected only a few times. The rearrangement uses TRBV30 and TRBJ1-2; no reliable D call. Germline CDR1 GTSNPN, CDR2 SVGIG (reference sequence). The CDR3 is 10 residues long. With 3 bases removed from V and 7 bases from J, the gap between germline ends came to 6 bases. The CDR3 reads CAWRTGGYTF. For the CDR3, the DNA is TGTGCCTGGAGGACGGGTGGCTACACCTTC.

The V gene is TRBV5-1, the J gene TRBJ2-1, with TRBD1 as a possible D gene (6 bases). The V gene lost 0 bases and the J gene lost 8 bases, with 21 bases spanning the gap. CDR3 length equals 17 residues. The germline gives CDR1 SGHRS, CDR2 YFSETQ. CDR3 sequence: CASSLDPPGQTEDEQFF. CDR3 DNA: TGCGCCAGCAGCTTGGATCCCCCGGGACAAACCGAGGATGAGCAGTTCTTC.

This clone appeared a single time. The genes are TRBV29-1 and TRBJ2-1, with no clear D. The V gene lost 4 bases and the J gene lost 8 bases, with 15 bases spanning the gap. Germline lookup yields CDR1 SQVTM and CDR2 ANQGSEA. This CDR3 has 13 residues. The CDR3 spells CSVGLGGIDEQFF. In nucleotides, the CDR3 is TGCAGCGTTGGACTCGGTGGTATCGATGAGCAGTTCTTC.

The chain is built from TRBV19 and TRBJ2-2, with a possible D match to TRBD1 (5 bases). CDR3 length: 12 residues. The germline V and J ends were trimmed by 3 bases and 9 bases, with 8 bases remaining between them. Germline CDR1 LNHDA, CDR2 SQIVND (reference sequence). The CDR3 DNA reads TGTGCCAGTAGTATTAGGGGTCGGGAGCTGTTTTTT. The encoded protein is CASSIRGRELFF. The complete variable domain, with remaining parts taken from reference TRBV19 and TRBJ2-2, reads DGGITQSPKYLFRKEGQNVTLSCEQNLNHDAMYWYRQDPGQGLRLIYYSQIVNDFQKGDIAEGYSVSREKKESFPLTVTSAQKNPTAFYLCASSIRGRELFFGEGSRLTVL.

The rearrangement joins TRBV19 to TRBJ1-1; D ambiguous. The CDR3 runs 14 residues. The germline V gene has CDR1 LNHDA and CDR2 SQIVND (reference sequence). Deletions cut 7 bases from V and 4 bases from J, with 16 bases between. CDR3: CASTLGRVTTEAFF. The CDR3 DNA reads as TGTGCCAGTACCTTAGGGAGGGTGACCACTGAAGCTTTCTTT.